These 15 T cell receptor beta chains were all obtained from the same sample, sequenced in a study of technical replicates of blood from several donors. Produced via immunoSEQ multiplex PCR; TCRdb's table is partial and in-frame only. The table records tens of thousands of clones, around 88% of them present only once. Material for sequencing was PBMCs. These receptors were taken from a human donor in good health. Some clones in this sample may be carry-over from other donors' samples.

The chain couples TRBV5-4 to TRBJ2-7, with D possibly being TRBD2 (7 bases). The CDR3 has 15 residues. With 4 bases removed from V and 0 bases from J, the gap between germline ends came to 14 bases. Germline-derived CDR1 and CDR2 are SGHNT and YYREEE (reference sequence). The CDR3 protein is CASSPGEGVSYEQYF. The CDR3 DNA reads TGTGCCAGCAGCCCGGGGGAGGGGGTCTCCTACGAGCAGTACTTC.

The chain has TRBV11-3 and TRBJ1-2; TRBD1 matches at 10 bases. From germline, CDR1 is SGHNT and CDR2 YENEEA. The CDR3 sequence is 16 residues long. The junction had 8 bases not matched to a gene; V was cut back by 4 bases and J by 3 bases. The DNA of the CDR3 is TGTGCCAGCAGCTCCGGGACAGGGGCGGGGCACTATGGCTACACCTTC. Its protein product is CASSSGTGAGHYGYTF.

The count of this clone is one. The chain couples TRBV5-4 to TRBJ1-3; D unclear. Germline V gene lookup returns CDR1 SGHNT and CDR2 YYREEE (reference sequence). Deletions cut 1 base from V and 2 bases from J, with 7 bases between. The CDR3 sequence is 14 residues long. The CDR3 DNA is TGTGCCAGCAGCTTGTCCGGGGCTGGAAACACCATATATTTT. Translating gives CASSLSGAGNTIYF.

V gene TRBV4-3 combines with J gene TRBJ2-7; 10 nucleotides agree with TRBD2. With 0 bases clipped from V and 5 bases from J, the junction kept 4 bases outside the gene matches. This CDR3 has 15 residues. Germline loops: CDR1 LGHNA, CDR2 YSLEER. The CDR3 DNA is TGCGCCAGCAGCCAAGACCCTAGCGGGAGAAACGAGCAGTACTTC. This sequence encodes CASSQDPSGRNEQYF.

The gene calls are TRBV30 and TRBJ2-7; 8 bases are shared with TRBD2. The CDR3 contains 15 residues. In germline, CDR1 is GTSNPN, CDR2 SVGIG (reference sequence). V was pared by 3 bases and J by 2 bases, with 9 bases of the junction left unmatched. The CDR3 region is CAWSGGLAPPYEQYF. CDR3 DNA: TGTGCCTGGAGCGGAGGACTAGCTCCTCCCTACGAGCAGTACTTC.

This chain connects TRBV7-2 to TRBJ1-3; D not certain. Per the germline V gene, CDR1 is SGHTA and CDR2 is FQGNSA. Trimming left V 5 bases short and J 0 bases short, with 11 bases between. The CDR3 is made up of 15 amino acids. The CDR3 DNA reads TGTGCCAGCAGCGTCAGCGAATACTCTGGAAACACCATATATTTT. This codes for CASSVSEYSGNTIYF.

The V call is TRBV9, the J call TRBJ2-1, with 12 bases that match TRBD2. Germline V gives CDR1 SGDLS, CDR2 YYNGEE. V trimming: 4 bases; J trimming: 9 bases; junction bases outside the gene matches: 8. The length of the CDR3 is 15 residues. In DNA form, the CDR3 reads TGTGCCAGCAGCTACACTAGCGGGGGGTACCTTGAGCAGTTCTTC. Its protein product is CASSYTSGGYLEQFF.

V and J are TRBV7-2 and TRBJ2-5; D possibly corresponds to TRBD2 (5 bases). Germline CDR1 reads SGHTA; CDR2 reads FQGNSA. V shed 5 bases and J shed 5 bases, with 15 bases lying between them. CDR3 length: 14 residues. The CDR3 region is CASSTRTEEETQYF. CDR3 bases: TGTGCCAGCAGCACTCGGACGGAGGAGGAGACCCAGTACTTC. Based on the CDR3 plus reference TRBV7-2 and TRBJ2-5, the full variable domain is GAGVSQSPSNKVTEKGKDVELRCDPISGHTALYWYRQSLGQGLEFLIYFQGNSAPDKSGLPSDRFSAERTGGSVSTLTIQRTQQEDSAVYLCASSTRTEEETQYFGPGTRLLVL.

V is TRBV4-1 and J is TRBJ2-3, with a weak D call TRBD1 (5 bases). Per the germline V gene, CDR1 is MGHRA and CDR2 is YSYEKL. The CDR3 spans 12 residues. Trimming cost V 3 bases and J 9 bases, with 10 bases left between them. The CDR3 sequence: CASSHGQGTQYF. The CDR3 DNA follows: TGCGCCAGCAGCCATGGGCAGGGAACGCAGTATTTT.

This chain uses TRBV5-1 with TRBJ2-4; TRBD2 matches 8 bases. The CDR3 length is 14 residues. Per germline, CDR1 SGHRS and CDR2 YFSETQ. Germline trimming cut 4 bases from V and 8 bases from J; bases unmatched to any gene: 8. CDR3 region: CASSPGGTGYIQYF. The CDR3 region has the DNA TGCGCCAGCAGCCCGGGGGGGACCGGGTACATTCAGTACTTC.

V gene TRBV4-2 combines with J gene TRBJ2-1; 11 positions match TRBD2. The CDR3 extends over 17 amino acids. J lost 6 bases, V lost 1 base, and 8 bases had no gene match. Germline-derived CDR1 and CDR2 are LGHNA and YNFKEQ. This chain's CDR3 is CASSQALGLAGRNEQFF. In DNA, the CDR3 is TGTGCCAGCAGCCAAGCCCTTGGACTAGCGGGTCGCAATGAGCAGTTCTTC.

J is TRBJ1-5 and V is TRBV5-8; no clear D gene. CDR1 and CDR2 (germline): SGHTS, YDEGEE. The CDR3 is made up of 15 amino acids. V was cut by 2 bases and J by 7 bases, with 16 bases left in between. Written as DNA, the CDR3 is TGTGCCAGCAGCTTTCCCGACGGCCCCGGGCAGCCCCAGCATTTT. Translating gives CASSFPDGPGQPQHF.

The chain joins TRBV5-1 to TRBJ2-5; the match to TRBD2 covers 8 bases. Unmatched junction bases numbered 8, after V lost 0 bases and J lost 4 bases. The germline V gene encodes CDR1 SGHRS and CDR2 YFSETQ. The CDR3 has 16 residues. CDR3 amino acids: CASSLGFGGAGETQYF. The CDR3 coding sequence is TGCGCCAGCAGCTTGGGTTTCGGGGGGGCCGGAGAGACCCAGTACTTC.

J is TRBJ2-7 and V is TRBV5-6, with 9 bases that match TRBD1. CDR1 and CDR2 from the germline V gene are SGHDT and YYEEEE. This CDR3 spans 15 amino acids. The ends lost 4 bases at V and 2 bases at J; junction bases unmatched: 7. The CDR3 region is CASSADRGATYEQYF. The CDR3 DNA reads as TGTGCCAGCAGCGCCGACAGGGGGGCCACCTACGAGCAGTACTTC.

The V gene is TRBV14, the J gene TRBJ1-6; the D is unclear. CDR3 size: 15 residues. V gave up 0 bases and J gave up 9 bases, with 12 bases separating them. CDR1 SGHDN and CDR2 FVKESK come from the germline V gene. CDR3 coding DNA: TGTGCCAGCAGCCAAGATCACGCGATTGTTTCACCCCTCCACTTT. It is translated as CASSQDHAIVSPLHF.